This T cell receptor (beta chain) was identified in a study of shared clonotypes between healthy human individuals. Study in general: The plates for each donor numbered three CD4 naive, three CD4 memory, two CD8 naive and one CD8 memory. General study results and limits: Sharing across four donors was highest in naive CD4 (approximately 5%) and lowest in memory CD8 (about 0.4%). What limited the represented genetic and exposure-history diversity was the small number of donors.

This table comes from immunoSEQ multiplex PCR, and its TCRdb copy is limited to in-frame clones, with some not included. The sample has about 510,000 clones, around 96% seen once; the top ten hold approximately 0.062%. Note on this clone: What it recognizes is unknown.

The germline V gene has CDR1 SGHAT and CDR2 FQNNGV. V was shortened by 6 bases and J by 6 bases, with 12 bases between the two germline ends. CDR3 length: 13 amino acids. This sequence originates from a woman in her twenties or thirties in good health. Sample: naive CD4+ T cells sorted from blood. Described subset: CD45RA+ positively selected. V gene TRBV11-2 combines with J gene TRBJ2-1; D gene unclear. CDR3 loop: CASSGPLGNEQFF. In DNA form, the CDR3 reads TGTGCCAGCAGTGGGCCCCTGGGCAATGAGCAGTTCTTC.